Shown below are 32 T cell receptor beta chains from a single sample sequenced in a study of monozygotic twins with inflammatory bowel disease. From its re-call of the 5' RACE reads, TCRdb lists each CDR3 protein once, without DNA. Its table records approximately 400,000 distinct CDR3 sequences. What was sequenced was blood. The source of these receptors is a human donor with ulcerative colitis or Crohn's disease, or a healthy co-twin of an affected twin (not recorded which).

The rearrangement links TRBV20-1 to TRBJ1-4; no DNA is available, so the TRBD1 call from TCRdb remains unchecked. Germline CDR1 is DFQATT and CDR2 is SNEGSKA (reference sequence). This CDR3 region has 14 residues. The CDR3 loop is CSALASRGTEKLFF.

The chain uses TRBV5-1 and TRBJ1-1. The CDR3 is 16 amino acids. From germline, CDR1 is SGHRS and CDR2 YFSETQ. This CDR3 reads CASSLEARGPNTEAFF.

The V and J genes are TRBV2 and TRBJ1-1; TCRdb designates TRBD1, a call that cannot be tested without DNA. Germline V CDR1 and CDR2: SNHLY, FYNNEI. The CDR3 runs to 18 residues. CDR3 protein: CASRSPGTGLIGRTEAFF.

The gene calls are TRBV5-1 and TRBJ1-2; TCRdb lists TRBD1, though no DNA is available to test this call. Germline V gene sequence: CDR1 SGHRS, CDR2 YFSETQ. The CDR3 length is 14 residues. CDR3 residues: CASSFGTGNYGYTF.

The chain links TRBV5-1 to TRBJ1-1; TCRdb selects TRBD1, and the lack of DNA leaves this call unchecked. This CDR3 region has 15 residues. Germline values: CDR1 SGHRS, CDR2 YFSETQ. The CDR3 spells CASSPGGSLNTEAFF.

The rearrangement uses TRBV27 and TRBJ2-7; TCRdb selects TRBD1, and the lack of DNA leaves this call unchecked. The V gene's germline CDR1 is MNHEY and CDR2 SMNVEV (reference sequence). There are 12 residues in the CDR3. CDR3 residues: CASSSGTGEQYF.

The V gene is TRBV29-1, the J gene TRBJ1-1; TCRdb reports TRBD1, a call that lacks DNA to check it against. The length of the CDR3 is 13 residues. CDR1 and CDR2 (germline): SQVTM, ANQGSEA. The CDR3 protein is CSVILTANTEAFF.

The CDR3 spells CASSPGGLAGMNTGELFF. This chain connects TRBV7-3 to TRBJ2-2; TCRdb selects TRBD2, and the lack of DNA leaves this call unchecked. CDR3 size: 18 residues. The germline gives CDR1 SGHTA, CDR2 FQGTGA.

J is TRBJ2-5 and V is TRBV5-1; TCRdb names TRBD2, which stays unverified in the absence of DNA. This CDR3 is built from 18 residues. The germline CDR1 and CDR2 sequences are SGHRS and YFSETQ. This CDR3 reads CASSAGTSGGAYQETQYF.

CDR3 residues: CASSWSGTSSETQYF. The chain combines TRBV4-1 with TRBJ2-5; there is no DNA to check the TCRdb D call of TRBD2. In germline, CDR1 is MGHRA, CDR2 YSYEKL. The CDR3 covers 15 residues.

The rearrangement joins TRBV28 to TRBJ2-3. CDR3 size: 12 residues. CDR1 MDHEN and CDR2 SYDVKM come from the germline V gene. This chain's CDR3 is CASITGTDTQYF.

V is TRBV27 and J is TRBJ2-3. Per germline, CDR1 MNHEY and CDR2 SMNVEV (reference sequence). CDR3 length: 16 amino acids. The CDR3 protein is CASSLWVTRGTRTQYF.

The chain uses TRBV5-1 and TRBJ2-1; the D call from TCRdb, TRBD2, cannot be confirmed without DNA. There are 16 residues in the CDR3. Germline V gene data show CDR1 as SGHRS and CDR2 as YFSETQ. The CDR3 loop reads CASSFQLAGGNNEQFF.

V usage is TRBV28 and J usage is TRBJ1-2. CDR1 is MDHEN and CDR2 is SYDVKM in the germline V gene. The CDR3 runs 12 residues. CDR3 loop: CASSFWNYGYTF.

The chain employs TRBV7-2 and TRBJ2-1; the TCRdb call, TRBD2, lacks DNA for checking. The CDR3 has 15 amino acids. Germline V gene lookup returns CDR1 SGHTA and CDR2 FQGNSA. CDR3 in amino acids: CASSLQAGKYNEQFF.

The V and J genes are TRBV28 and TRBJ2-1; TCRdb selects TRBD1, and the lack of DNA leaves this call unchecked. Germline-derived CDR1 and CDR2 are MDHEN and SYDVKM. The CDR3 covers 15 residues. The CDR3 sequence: CASSPTGLTYNEQFF.

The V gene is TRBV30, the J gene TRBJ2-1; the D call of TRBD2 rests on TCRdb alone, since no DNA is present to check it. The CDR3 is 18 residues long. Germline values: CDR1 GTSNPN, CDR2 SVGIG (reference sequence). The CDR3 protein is CAWSFSTRPSGSYNEQFF.

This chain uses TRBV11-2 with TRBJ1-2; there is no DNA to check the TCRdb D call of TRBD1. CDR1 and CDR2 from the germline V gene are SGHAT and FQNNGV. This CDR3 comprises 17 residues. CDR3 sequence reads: CASSRPGGTPPLYGYTF.

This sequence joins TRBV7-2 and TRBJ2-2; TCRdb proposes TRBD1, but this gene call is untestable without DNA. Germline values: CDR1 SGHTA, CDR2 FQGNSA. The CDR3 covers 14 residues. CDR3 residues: CASSSSGGPGELFF.

CDR3 residues: CAISDGTGTDTQYF. The chain combines TRBV10-3 with TRBJ2-3; checking the TCRdb D call of TRBD1 is not possible without DNA. CDR3 length: 14 amino acids. CDR1 is ENHRY and CDR2 is SYGVKD in the germline V gene.

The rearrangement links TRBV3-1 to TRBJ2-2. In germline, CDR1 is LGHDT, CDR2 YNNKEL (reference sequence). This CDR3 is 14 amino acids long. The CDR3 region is CASTLTMNTGELFF.

This CDR3 reads CASSPRRGGKETQYF. The rearrangement joins TRBV7-2 to TRBJ2-5; TCRdb returns TRBD2, unconfirmable since there is no DNA. The length of the CDR3 is 15 residues. Germline loops: CDR1 SGHTA, CDR2 FQGNSA.

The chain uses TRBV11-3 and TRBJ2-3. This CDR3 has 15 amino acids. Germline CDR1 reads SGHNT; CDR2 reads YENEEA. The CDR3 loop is CASSLKTDNRDTQYF. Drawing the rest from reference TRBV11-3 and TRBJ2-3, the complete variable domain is EAGVVQSPRYKIIEKKQPVAFWCNPISGHNTLYWYLQNLGQGPELLIRYENEEAVDDSQLPKDRFSAERLKGVDSTLKIQPAELGDSAVYLCASSLKTDNRDTQYFGPGTRLTVL.

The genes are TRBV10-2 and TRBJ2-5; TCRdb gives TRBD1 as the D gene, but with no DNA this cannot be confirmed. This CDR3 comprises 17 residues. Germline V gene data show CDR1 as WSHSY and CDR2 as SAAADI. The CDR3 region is CATSEVVWGRAQETQYF.

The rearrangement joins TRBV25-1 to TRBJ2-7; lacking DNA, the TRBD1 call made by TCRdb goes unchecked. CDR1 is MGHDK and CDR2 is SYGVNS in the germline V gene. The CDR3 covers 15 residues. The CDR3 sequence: CASSGGTGSSYEQYF.

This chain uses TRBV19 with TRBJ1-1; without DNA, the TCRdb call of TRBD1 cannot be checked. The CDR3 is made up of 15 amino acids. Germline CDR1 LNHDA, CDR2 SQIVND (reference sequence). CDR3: CASSTATGANTEAFF.

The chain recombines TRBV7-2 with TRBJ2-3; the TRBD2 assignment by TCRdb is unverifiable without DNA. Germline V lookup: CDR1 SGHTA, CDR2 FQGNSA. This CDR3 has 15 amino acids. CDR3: CASSLGQRTADTQYF.

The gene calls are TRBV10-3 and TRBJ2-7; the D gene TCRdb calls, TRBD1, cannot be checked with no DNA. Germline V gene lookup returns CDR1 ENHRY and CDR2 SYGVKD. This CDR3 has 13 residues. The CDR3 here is CAISSDRVGEQYF.

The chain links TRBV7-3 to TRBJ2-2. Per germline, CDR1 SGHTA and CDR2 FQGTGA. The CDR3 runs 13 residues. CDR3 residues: CASRPRDTGELFF.

The CDR3 reads CASSPGRVVHEQYF. This chain links TRBV28 with TRBJ2-7; TCRdb outputs TRBD2, but without DNA this stays unchecked. This CDR3 region has 14 residues. Germline V gene data show CDR1 as MDHEN and CDR2 as SYDVKM.

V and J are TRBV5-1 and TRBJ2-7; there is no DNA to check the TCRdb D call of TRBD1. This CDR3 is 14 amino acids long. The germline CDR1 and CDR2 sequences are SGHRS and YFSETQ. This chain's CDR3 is CASSVSGTGGEQYF.

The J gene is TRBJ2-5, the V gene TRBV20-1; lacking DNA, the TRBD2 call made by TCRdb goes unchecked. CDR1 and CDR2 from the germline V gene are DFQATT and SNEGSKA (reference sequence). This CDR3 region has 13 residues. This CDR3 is CSARAGGKETQYF.